This T cell receptor (beta chain) was sequenced during a study of shared clonotypes between healthy human individuals (dated by TCRdb to the early 2020s). Context from the whole study: The cohort comprised a couple of women and a few men aged 18 to 49 years. Per donor, leukapheresis produced somewhere between about 0.9 and 9.5 billion PBMCs. To estimate repertoire size and how much clonotypes are shared between individuals, the study performed deep sequencing of blood TCR repertoires from about 5 healthy adults. For each donor, CD4 naive and CD4 memory were each given three plates, CD8 naive was given two plates, and CD8 memory was given one plate. Different laboratories and diverse techniques were used to prepare libraries and sequence TCR repertoires, to increase sequencing depth and limit assay-specific biases.

What the authors observed across the whole study: Because the study included a small number of donors, the genetic and exposure-history diversity represented was limited. Compared with non-shared clonotypes, clonotypes shared by all four sorted-subset donors had higher generation probabilities. Incomplete sequencing was indicated by rarefaction of sorted-subset datasets, despite the large sequencing depth. Sampling was restricted to blood, and TCR repertoires in tissues likely differ from the TCR repertoires found in blood. Based on pairwise subsampling, the degree of clonotype sharing among donors was expected to be affected by sequencing depth. Naive subsets generally had larger estimated clonotype richness than memory subsets did. Across a few donors, roughly 5.4% of naive CD4, 3% to 3.5% of naive CD8, 2% to 2.5% of memory CD4, and approximately 0.42% of memory CD8 clonotypes were shared.

With regard to this clone: Its antigen is still unknown. Within one base of it there is no much larger clone, and no base qualities were kept.

Trimming removed 1 base from V and 7 bases from J; the gene matches leave 15 bases unexplained. CDR1 and CDR2, per the germline V gene, are SGHTA and FQGNSA. The CDR3 contains 19 residues, cysteine and phenylalanine counted. Only CDR3 DNA remains: 57 bases, in frame from the first base. CD8 naive samples were obtained by positive selection for CCR7 among CD45RO-negative cells, yielding a CD45RA+CCR7+ population from which TemRA cells were excluded. The donors were healthy, HIV-negative adults with no recently reported acute infections or vaccinations. All donors were Caucasian adults living in Nashville, Tennessee, USA. Blood was collected by leukapheresis, and PBMCs were isolated by Ficoll-Histopaque density gradient centrifugation and then cryopreserved in liquid nitrogen vapor phase. Analytical flow cytometry was used to check the purity and quantity of every magnetically sorted T cell population. Genomic DNA was isolated from each sorted fraction and quantified by UV absorbance on a Nanodrop 2000c.

Using the deep immunoSEQ assay, TCR CDR3 regions were amplified from genomic DNA by multiplex PCR. Extracted genomic DNA from each cell subset was spread evenly across all wells of several immunoSEQ 96-well plates, with each plate serving as a replicate. For sorted subsets, each replicate PCR was loaded with approximately 0.2 ug genomic DNA, equivalent to 30,000 or so T cell genomes. Purified libraries were quantified with a Qubit 3.0 fluorometer, sized on a Bioanalyzer 2100, and re-quantified with the KAPA Library Quantification kit. Each immunoSEQ 96-well plate was sequenced on its own single-read 150-cycle Illumina NextSeq 550 flow cell. The paper's data handling went like this. Because the immunoSEQ output held only junctional sequences and lacked quality scores, the filtering could not match the filtering applied to full-length reads. To assign V/J genes and CDR3, sequences were annotated using PyIR, a Python wrapper for IgBLAST v1.9, with IMGT germline references. Reads were removed for weak V/J assignments (E-value above 1e-6), missing CDR3, stop codons, out-of-frame junctions, or ambiguous translated residues. V3J clonotypes were defined as sequences sharing an identical inferred V gene, J gene, and CDR3 amino acid sequence. Percentage overlap between repertoires was calculated by dividing the number of shared unique clonotypes by the size of the smaller repertoire. Three approaches were used to assess repertoire richness: RTK rarefaction, the Chao1 estimator, and Recon v2.1 estimates of unobserved clonotypes. Generation probabilities for all TCRbeta clonotypes obtained by the gDNA method from a handful of donors were computed using OLGA. Not all clones reach the TCRdb copy of this immuneACCESS table, which keeps in-frame sequences only. Checked studies attribute under half of the gap to unresolved V genes and leave the rest unexplained. The V and J calls and the clone size are those of that table, but D and trimming were determined from the DNA. This sample gives about 650,000 clones in total; nearly 97% of them show up just once. Clones ranked in the top ten supply 0.085% to 0.11% of the sample.

Sequenced: naive CD8+ T cells sorted from blood. Interpreted using the paper, the cell subset or site label stands for: CD45RA+CCR7+. This sequence was found in a woman in her twenties or thirties in good health. The sequence joins TRBV7-2 to TRBJ2-1, with TRBD2 matching 11 junction bases. The bases are TGTGCCAGCAGCTTAGACCCCATCTTACTAGCGGGAGTTGAAAATGAGCAGTTCTTC. This translates into CASSLDPILLAGVENEQFF.